This T cell receptor (beta chain) was captured by sequencing in a study of T cells in Graves' hyperthyroidism and ophthalmopathy. It was 8.5 to 10 ml of fresh peripheral blood that supplied the PBMCs. Amplified TCR beta CDR3 regions came from RNA transcripts. The HTBI primer set was used in a first-round RT-PCR of the TCR CDR3. TCRdb re-called the multiplex PCR reads through MiXCR, storing one row per CDR3 protein. The sample shows nearly 600,000 distinct CDR3 sequences, about 15% of them seen only once. This clonotype was seen only a few times. The source of this sequence is a young woman with Graves' hyperthyroidism that later progressed to Graves' ophthalmopathy. The sequencing sample was made of blood.

CDR3 amino acids: CASALNTIYF. The CDR3 bases are TGTGCCAGCGCGCTAAACACCATATATTTT. The chain links TRBV6-1 to TRBJ1-3, with no clear D. In germline, CDR1 is MNHNS, CDR2 SASEGT. The CDR3 has 10 residues. V lost 8 bases, J lost 6 bases, and 5 bases lay in between.